The sample holds a few counts of the clone carrying this TCR beta chain. As yet, its antigen is unknown. This record belongs to a study of early T cells in non-severe SARS-CoV-2 infection. The germline V gene encodes CDR1 SGHAT and CDR2 FQNNGV. V shed 5 bases, J shed 7 bases, and the junction held 8 bases outside the gene matches. The CDR3 covers 15 residues. TCRdb called the 5' RACE reads again in MiXCR, with one record for every CDR3 protein. The data contain about 69,000 distinct CDR3 sequences, roughly a tenth of them singletons. Study outcomes and limitations: Anti-spike CD8 responses were favored by VDJdb matching, which missed private and CD4 specificities.

The sequenced sample was whole blood. This receptor was identified in an adult who was a healthcare worker with PCR-confirmed SARS-CoV-2 infection or an uninfected control (not recorded which). The J gene is TRBJ1-6, the V gene TRBV11-2, with TRBD1 matching over 7 bases. The CDR3 DNA sequence: TGTGCCAGCAGCCGGGAGGGGACAGCAAATTCACCCCTCCACTTT. Protein: CASSREGTANSPLHF.